This T cell receptor (beta chain) appears in the sequencing data of a study of blood T cell repertoires in COVID-19. Study-level information: Spain, Italy and the United States supplied samples that represented acute and convalescent COVID-19. T cells, B-cell-depleted T cells, or PBMCs supplied cDNA or gDNA.

There are 17 residues in the CDR3. With V trimmed by 0 bases and J by 0 bases, 2 bases remained unmatched. Germline loops: CDR1 SGHNT, CDR2 YYREEE (reference sequence). How the authors handled the data: Amplification of reference gene primers provided the estimated nucleated cell counts. This table comes from immunoSEQ multiplex PCR, and its TCRdb copy is limited to in-frame clones, with some not included. V and J calls and clone size are as listed in that table; D and trimming were resolved from the DNA. The sample has 97,000 or so clones; less than 95% are singletons. The receptor was derived from a man aged 45-65 years with acute or convalescent COVID-19. Sequenced: peripheral blood. The chain combines TRBV5-4 with TRBJ2-6; 8 bases are a match to TRBD1. CDR3 region: CASSLVGQGSGANVLTF. CDR3 sequence (DNA): TGTGCCAGCAGCTTGGTAGGACAGGGCTCTGGGGCCAACGTCCTGACTTTC.